This TCR beta chain was recorded in a study of CD8 T cells in Susac syndrome (dated by TCRdb to the late 2010s). Looking at the study overall: The study used repertoire sequencing to test whether antigen drove CD8+ T cell activation and differentiation in Susac syndrome. Study-level results and caveats: The number of individuals in the TCR sequencing and HLA analysis was acknowledged as relatively small.

High-throughput TCR beta sequencing profiled peripheral blood CD8+ and CD4+ T cells from healthy donors, Susac syndrome patients and multiple sclerosis patients. Healthy donors were age- and sex-matched controls. Bulk CD8+ and CD4+ T cells were purified by magnetic negative isolation, while CD8+ TEMRA cells were enriched using FACS. Blood was collected in EDTA tubes and processed within 24 hours, with PBMCs isolated through density gradient centrifugation. PBMCs intended for TCR sequencing were cryopreserved in liquid nitrogen and thawed later in a water bath at 37 degrees C. Purity of sorted or isolated CD4+, CD8+ and CD8+ TEMRA cells was at least 90%. RNA was extracted using the RNeasy kit, and roughly 0.5 to 1 ug of the RNA was reverse transcribed with random hexamers. The immunoSEQ multiplex PCR assay, covering 54 Vbeta and 13 Jbeta segments, was used to amplify TCR beta CDR3 regions. PCR amplification bias was corrected using a synthetic template baseline for primer optimization and computational correction. Per the source publication's procedure: Reads were annotated to V, D and J genes per IMGT and analyzed with immunoSEQ Analyzer, keeping only productive sequences. Clonality was computed as one minus Shannon entropy normalized by log2 of the number of productive unique sequences. Public and private clones were assessed among the 100 most prevalent clones of each patient and control. Clones were defined as Susac-specific if absent from the healthy and MS cohorts, from 1052 published viral clones and from other ImmuneACCESS disease sequences. TCRdb itself trimmed the public reads at Q25 with fastp, ran MiXCR and retained productive beta chains. Identical CDR3 proteins give one entry, which carries the most common genes and DNA. The V and J calls were not made by the authors but by TCRdb's processing. The sample data list approximately 190,000 distinct CDR3 sequences, and approximately 93% of these were observed just once. The top ten hold around 0.1% of the sample.

Note on this clonotype: Its cognate antigen has yet to be identified. No per-base quality is available; no much larger clone lies one base away.

The sequenced sample was CD4+ T cells from PBMCs. The sequence derives from a human donor in good health.

The CDR3 region reads CSVRTGEKLFF. At the DNA level, the sequence is TGCAGCGTCCGGACGGGTGAAAAACTGTTTTTT. The chain uses TRBV29-1 and TRBJ1-4, with the D gene call left open. CDR3 length: 11 amino acids, cysteine to phenylalanine. The CDR3 DNA has 33 bases and is translated from base 1. CDR1 and CDR2, looked up from the germline V gene, are SQVTM and ANQGSEA. Relative to germline, V is 6 bases shorter and J is 7 bases shorter, with 9 bases between their ends.